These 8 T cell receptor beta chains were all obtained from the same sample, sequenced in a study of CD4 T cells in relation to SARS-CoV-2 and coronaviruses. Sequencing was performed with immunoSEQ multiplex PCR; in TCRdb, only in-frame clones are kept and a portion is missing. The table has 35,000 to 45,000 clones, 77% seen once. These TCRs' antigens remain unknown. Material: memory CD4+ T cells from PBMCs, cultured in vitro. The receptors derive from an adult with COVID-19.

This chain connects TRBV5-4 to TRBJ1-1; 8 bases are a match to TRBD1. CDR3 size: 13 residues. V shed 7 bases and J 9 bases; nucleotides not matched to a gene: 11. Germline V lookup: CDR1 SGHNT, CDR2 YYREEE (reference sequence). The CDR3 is CASLEGTGAKAFF. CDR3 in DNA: TGTGCCAGCTTGGAGGGGACAGGAGCCAAAGCTTTCTTT.

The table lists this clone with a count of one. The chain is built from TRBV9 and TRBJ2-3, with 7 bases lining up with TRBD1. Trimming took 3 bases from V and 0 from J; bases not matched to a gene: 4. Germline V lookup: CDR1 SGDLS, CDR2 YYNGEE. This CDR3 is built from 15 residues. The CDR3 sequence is CASSATGVSTDTQYF. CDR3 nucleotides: TGTGCCAGCAGCGCCACAGGGGTTAGCACAGATACGCAGTATTTT. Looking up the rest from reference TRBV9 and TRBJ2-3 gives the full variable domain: DSGVTQTPKHLITATGQRVTLRCSPRSGDLSVYWYQQSLDQGLQFLIQYYNGEERAKGNILERFSAQQFPDLHSELNLSSLELGDSALYFCASSATGVSTDTQYFGPGTRLTVL.

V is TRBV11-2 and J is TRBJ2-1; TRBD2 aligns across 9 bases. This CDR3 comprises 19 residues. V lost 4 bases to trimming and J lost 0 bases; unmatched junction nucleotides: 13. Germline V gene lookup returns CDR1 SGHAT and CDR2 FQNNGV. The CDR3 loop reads CASSSKVAGAPSSYNEQFF. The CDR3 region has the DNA TGTGCCAGCAGCTCCAAAGTAGCGGGAGCGCCGAGCTCCTACAATGAGCAGTTCTTC.

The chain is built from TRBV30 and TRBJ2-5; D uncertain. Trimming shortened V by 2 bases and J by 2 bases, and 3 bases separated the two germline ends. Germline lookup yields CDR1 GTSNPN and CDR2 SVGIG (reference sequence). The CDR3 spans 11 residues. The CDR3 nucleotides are TGTGCCTGGAGTCGGCAAGAGACCCAGTACTTC. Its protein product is CAWSRQETQYF.

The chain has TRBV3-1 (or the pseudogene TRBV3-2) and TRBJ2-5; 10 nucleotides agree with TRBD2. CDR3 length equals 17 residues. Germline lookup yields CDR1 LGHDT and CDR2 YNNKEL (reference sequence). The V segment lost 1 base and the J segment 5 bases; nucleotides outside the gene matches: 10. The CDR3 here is CASSQGTSGGGLETQYF. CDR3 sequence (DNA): TGTGCCAGCAGCCAAGGGACTAGCGGAGGAGGCTTGGAGACCCAGTACTTC.

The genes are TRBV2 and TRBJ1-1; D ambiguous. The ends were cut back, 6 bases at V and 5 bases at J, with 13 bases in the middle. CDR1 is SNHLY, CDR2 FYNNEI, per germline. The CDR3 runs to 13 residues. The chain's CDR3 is CASRDPVRTEAFF. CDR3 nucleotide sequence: TGTGCCAGCAGGGACCCAGTTCGGACTGAAGCTTTCTTT.

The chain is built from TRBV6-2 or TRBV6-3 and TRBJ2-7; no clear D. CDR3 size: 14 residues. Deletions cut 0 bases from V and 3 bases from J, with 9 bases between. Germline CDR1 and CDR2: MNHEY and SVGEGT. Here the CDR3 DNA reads TGTGCCAGCAGTTACTCGGGCAGGATCTACGAGCAGTACTTC. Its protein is CASSYSGRIYEQYF.

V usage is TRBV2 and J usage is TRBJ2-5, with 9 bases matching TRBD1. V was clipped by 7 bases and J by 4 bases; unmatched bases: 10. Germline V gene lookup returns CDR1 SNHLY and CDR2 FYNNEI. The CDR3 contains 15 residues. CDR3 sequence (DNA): TGTGCCAGCATACGGGGACAGGGAGGGAGAGAGACCCAGTACTTC. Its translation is CASIRGQGGRETQYF.